These 19 T cell receptor beta chains originate from one sample sequenced in a study of OX40 agonist ivuxolimab in advanced cancers. Data came from immunoSEQ multiplex PCR; TCRdb stores just in-frame clones and leaves some out. Of around 82,000 clones listed, 70% to 90% were seen once; the top ten hold approximately 0.76%. This specimen was CD4+ or CD8+ T cells sorted from blood, taken in a trial of the OX40 agonist ivuxolimab. The source of these receptors is an adult with an advanced solid tumor such as melanoma, head and neck, liver or kidney cancer.

The chain is built from TRBV19 and TRBJ2-5; D gene ambiguous. The CDR3 is 15 amino acids. Germline CDR1 is LNHDA and CDR2 is SQIVND (reference sequence). Between the trimmed V and J ends, which lost 5 bases and 2 bases, there was a span of 15 bases. The CDR3 DNA sequence: TGTGCCAGTAGTGCCTCGGCGACACTACAAGAGACCCAGTACTTC. It codes for CASSASATLQETQYF.

A single count supports this clone. V usage is TRBV6-5 and J usage is TRBJ1-2, with D unresolved. This CDR3 has 12 amino acids. With 6 bases removed from V and 4 bases from J, the gap between germline ends came to 9 bases. Germline assignment: CDR1 MNHEY and CDR2 SVGAGI. CDR3 DNA: TGTGCCAGCAGAGACTTCCCCTATGGCTACACCTTC. Its protein is CASRDFPYGYTF.

The sample holds a few counts of this clone. This rearrangement joins TRBV30 to TRBJ1-6; perhaps TRBD1 as D (5 bases). V was pared by 3 bases and J by 7 bases, with 13 bases between. Germline lookup yields CDR1 GTSNPN and CDR2 SVGIG (reference sequence). This CDR3 contains 14 residues. The chain's CDR3 is CAWREGTRNSPLHF. DNA of the CDR3: TGTGCCTGGAGGGAAGGGACGCGGAATTCACCCCTCCACTTT.

The chain joins TRBV29-1 to TRBJ2-5; 13 bases map to TRBD2. The CDR3 has 14 amino acids. Looked up from germline, CDR1 is SQVTM and CDR2 is ANQGSEA. V was clipped by 6 bases and J by 4 bases; unmatched bases: 5. The CDR3 nucleotides are TGCAGCGTGGGGGGACTAGCGGGACTAGAGACCCAGTACTTC. Translating it yields CSVGGLAGLETQYF.

This clone is a singleton in its sample. The chain carries TRBV27 and TRBJ1-5, with D perhaps matching TRBD1 (6 bases). The germline CDR1 and CDR2 sequences are MNHEY and SMNVEV (reference sequence). Trimming took off 0 bases at V and 2 bases at J, with 14 bases between the two ends. The CDR3 length is 17 residues. The CDR3 reads CASSLSGRGIGNQPQHF. The CDR3 nucleotides are TGTGCCAGCAGTTTATCGGGGAGGGGGATTGGCAATCAGCCCCAGCATTTT.

This sequence joins TRBV30 and TRBJ2-3; 10 bases match TRBD2. Trimming removed 2 bases from V and 6 bases from J; junction bases left unmatched: 11. The CDR3 length is 16 residues. Germline V gene data show CDR1 as GTSNPN and CDR2 as SVGIG (reference sequence). The CDR3 nucleotides read TGTGCCTGGAGTAGGGGGGCCAGCGGGAGGGCGGATACGCAGTATTTT. It is translated as CAWSRGASGRADTQYF.

The sample holds one count of this clone. The chain has TRBV19 and TRBJ1-5; 11 bases map to TRBD1. The germline V gene encodes CDR1 LNHDA and CDR2 SQIVND (reference sequence). V was pared by 5 bases and J by 7 bases, with 7 bases of the junction left unmatched. The CDR3 is made up of 15 amino acids. The CDR3 protein is CASSSPGTGGQPQHF. CDR3 nucleotides: TGTGCCAGTAGTTCCCCGGGGACAGGGGGACAGCCCCAGCATTTT. The full variable domain, in which reference TRBV19 and TRBJ1-5 provide the parts outside the CDR3, is DGGITQSPKYLFRKEGQNVTLSCEQNLNHDAMYWYRQDPGQGLRLIYYSQIVNDFQKGDIAEGYSVSREKKESFPLTVTSAQKNPTAFYLCASSSPGTGGQPQHFGDGTRLSIL.

The rearrangement links TRBV6-5 to TRBJ1-3; D unclear. Germline assignment: CDR1 MNHEY and CDR2 SVGAGI. The CDR3 consists of 15 residues. V was trimmed by 6 bases and J by 0 bases, leaving 12 bases between them. The DNA for the CDR3 is TGTGCCAGCAGGAGGGAGGCAAACTCTGGAAACACCATATATTTT. Translated, it gives CASRREANSGNTIYF.

This chain uses TRBV5-4 with TRBJ2-7; 8 nucleotides agree with TRBD2. Germline values: CDR1 SGHNT, CDR2 YYREEE (reference sequence). The CDR3 covers 15 residues. V shed 4 bases and J 2 bases; nucleotides not matched to a gene: 8. The DNA for the CDR3 is TGTGCCAGCAGCCCGACGACTAGCGTTGCCTACGAGCAGTACTTC. It codes for CASSPTTSVAYEQYF.

V gene TRBV15 combines with J gene TRBJ1-5; tentatively, D is TRBD1 (6 bases). In germline, CDR1 is LNHNV, CDR2 YYDKDF (reference sequence). Trimming shortened V by 8 bases and J by 1 base, and 21 bases separated the two germline ends. This CDR3 spans 17 amino acids. The CDR3 here is CATLKGGIAGSNQPQHF. Written as DNA, the CDR3 is TGTGCCACCTTAAAAGGGGGAATTGCGGGGAGCAATCAGCCCCAGCATTTT.

In its sample, this clone was seen once. The chain is built from TRBV9 and TRBJ2-7; D possibly matches TRBD1 or TRBD2 (5 bases each). Germline lookup yields CDR1 SGDLS and CDR2 YYNGEE. Trimming stripped 4 bases from V and 0 bases from J, with 17 bases between. The CDR3 is 16 amino acids. CDR3 sequence: CASSFLPGPSSYEQYF. In DNA form, the CDR3 reads TGTGCCAGCAGCTTTCTTCCGGGACCCTCCTCCTACGAGCAGTACTTC. Filled out from reference TRBV9 and TRBJ2-7, the complete variable domain reads DSGVTQTPKHLITATGQRVTLRCSPRSGDLSVYWYQQSLDQGLQFLIQYYNGEERAKGNILERFSAQQFPDLHSELNLSSLELGDSALYFCASSFLPGPSSYEQYFGPGTRLTVT.

The chain has TRBV19 and TRBJ2-7; TRBD2 agrees at 7 bases. J was trimmed by 7 bases and V by 3 bases; bases with no gene match: 3. The CDR3 has 12 residues. CDR1 LNHDA and CDR2 SQIVND come from the germline V gene (reference sequence). Here the CDR3 reads CASSMWGGEQYF. The CDR3 bases are TGTGCCAGTAGTATGTGGGGGGGAGAGCAGTACTTC.

Here the CDR3 reads CASSLGQPLQDTQYF. The CDR3 bases are TGTGCCAGCAGCTTGGGTCAGCCTCTGCAGGATACGCAGTATTTT. The chain combines TRBV5-6 with TRBJ2-3; D unresolved. Trimming removed 0 bases from V and 6 bases from J, with 14 bases in between. Per the germline V gene, CDR1 is SGHDT and CDR2 is YYEEEE. The CDR3 is made up of 15 amino acids.

This clone was counted ten times or more. The chain uses TRBV7-9 and TRBJ2-3, with no clear D. From germline, CDR1 is SEHNR and CDR2 FQNEAQ (reference sequence). The V end was cut by 5 bases, the J end by 2 bases, with 5 bases between. The CDR3 extends over 12 amino acids. CDR3 nucleotides: TGTGCCAGCAGCGATAACACAGATACGCAGTATTTT. It encodes CASSDNTDTQYF. The complete variable domain, with remaining parts taken from reference TRBV7-9 and TRBJ2-3, reads DTGVSQNPRHKITKRGQNVTFRCDPISEHNRLYWYRQTLGQGPEFLTYFQNEAQLEKSRLLSDRFSAERPKGSFSTLEIQRTEQGDSAMYLCASSDNTDTQYFGPGTRLTVL.

The chain joins TRBV9 to TRBJ2-7; 8 bases agree with TRBD2. With 4 bases clipped from V and 0 bases from J, the junction kept 6 bases outside the gene matches. The CDR3 has 15 residues. CDR1 and CDR2 from the germline V gene are SGDLS and YYNGEE. The DNA for the CDR3 is TGTGCCAGCAGCCCAGGACTAGCCTCCTCCTACGAGCAGTACTTC. Protein sequence: CASSPGLASSYEQYF.

The V and J genes are TRBV15 and TRBJ2-3; D is possibly TRBD2 (6 bases). Per the germline V gene, CDR1 is LNHNV and CDR2 is YYDKDF (reference sequence). The CDR3 extends over 16 amino acids. Trimming pared 5 bases from V and 2 bases from J, leaving 17 bases between. The CDR3 DNA sequence: TGTGCCACCAGCCCCGAACTGCGCGGGAACACAGATACGCAGTATTTT. Amino acid sequence: CATSPELRGNTDTQYF.

The CDR3 coding sequence is TGTGCCAGCAGCCCGACAGACAGGCTGTACGAGCAGTACTTC. This encodes CASSPTDRLYEQYF. This sequence joins TRBV5-4 and TRBJ2-7, with TRBD1 as a possible D gene (6 bases). Germline V gene lookup returns CDR1 SGHNT and CDR2 YYREEE (reference sequence). V lost 4 bases to trimming and J lost 4 bases, with 15 bases between them. CDR3 length: 14 residues.

V usage is TRBV5-1 and J usage is TRBJ1-5; 7 bases fit TRBD1. V lost 3 bases to trimming and J lost 3 bases; unmatched junction nucleotides: 3. The germline gives CDR1 SGHRS, CDR2 YFSETQ. The CDR3 consists of 14 residues. As DNA, the CDR3 is TGCGCCAGCAGCTCGACAGGGAACAATCAGCCCCAGCATTTT. Translation gives CASSSTGNNQPQHF.

The chain carries TRBV30 and TRBJ1-1; D gene uncertain. CDR3 length: 12 residues. V dropped 6 bases and J dropped 5 bases, with 13 bases sitting between them. Per the germline V gene, CDR1 is GTSNPN and CDR2 is SVGIG (reference sequence). The CDR3 loop is CACFLPRTEAFF. CDR3 DNA sequence: TGTGCCTGTTTTCTCCCTCGTACTGAAGCTTTCTTT.